A selection of T cell receptor beta chains follows, all from one sample in a study of blood T cell repertoires in COVID-19. Sequenced by immunoSEQ multiplex PCR; TCRdb stores in-frame clones only, minus some. The table lists 200,000 to 300,000 clones, 81% of them singletons. Sequenced input: peripheral blood. These TCRs come from a woman of 80 years or more with acute or convalescent COVID-19. Each CDR3 is given with its conserved first and last residue. Fields, in order: J gene, D gene, V gene, clone size, CDR3 protein, CDR3 DNA. The D gene is left open where the match is weak. Expanded clones get a size class; other rows say once, few or many, or leave the size out.

TRBJ1-5,TRBD1,TRBV5-1,once,CASSTGQDSNQPQHF,TGCGCCAGCAGCACGGGACAGGATAGCAATCAGCCCCAGCATTTT
TRBJ1-2,TRBD1,TRBV10-3,-,CAISVDRALGYTF,TGTGCCATCAGTGTGGACAGGGCCCTTGGCTACACCTTC
TRBJ2-7,TRBD2,TRBV4-1,-,CASRRLAGLSYEQYF,TGCGCCAGCAGACGACTAGCGGGGCTCTCCTACGAGCAGTACTTC
TRBJ2-7,TRBD2,TRBV7-2,-,CASSLVSGRAGEQYF,TGTGCCAGCAGCTTAGTGAGCGGGAGGGCTGGCGAGCAGTACTTC
TRBJ1-5,-,TRBV24-1,-,CATSDHPTGQPQHF,TGTGCCACCAGTGACCACCCGACAGGTCAGCCCCAGCATTTT
TRBJ2-4,-,TRBV21-1,once,CASSKEGLAGSQNIQYF,TGTGCCAGCAGCAAAGAAGGACTAGCGGGAAGTCAGAACATTCAGTACTTC
TRBJ1-4,-,TRBV18,-,CASSPRTQGSHEKLFF,TGTGCCAGCTCACCACGGACTCAGGGGAGCCACGAAAAACTGTTTTTT
TRBJ2-2,-,TRBV5-1,-,CASSRSEQGAAGELFF,TGCGCCAGCAGTCGCTCGGAACAGGGCGCCGCCGGGGAGCTGTTTTTT
TRBJ1-4,-,TRBV10-2,once,CASSTGLPNEKLFF,TGCGCCAGCAGTACAGGGTTACCCAATGAAAAACTGTTTTTT
TRBJ2-2,TRBD1,TRBV5-1,-,CASSLRTGVTGELFF,TGCGCCAGCAGCTTGAGGACAGGGGTCACCGGGGAGCTGTTTTTT
TRBJ1-2,TRBD1,TRBV6-5,-,CASRTDRGDGYTF,TGTGCCAGCAGGACGGACAGGGGCGATGGCTACACCTTC
TRBJ1-5,TRBD1,TRBV5-1,few,CASSVTGGNQPQHF,TGCGCCAGCAGCGTCACAGGGGGCAATCAGCCCCAGCATTTT
TRBJ1-2,TRBD1,TRBV7-9,once,CASSYTGGNGYGYTF,TGTGCCAGCAGTTACACAGGGGGCAACGGCTATGGCTACACCTTC
TRBJ2-3,TRBD1,TRBV29-1,-,CSVAGQGADTQYF,TGCAGCGTGGCGGGACAGGGAGCTGATACGCAGTATTTT
TRBJ2-1,TRBD2,TRBV5-4,-,CASSSTGGRRNEQFF,TGTGCCAGCAGCTCCACCGGGGGGAGGCGGAATGAGCAGTTCTTC
TRBJ1-1,TRBD1,TRBV5-6,-,CASSQGQGRTEAFF,TGTGCCAGCAGCCAGGGACAGGGGAGGACTGAAGCTTTCTTT
TRBJ2-7,-,TRBV3-1/TRBV3-2,-,CASSRITPPGYEQYF,TGTGCCAGCAGTCGAATAACCCCCCCCGGCTACGAGCAGTACTTC
TRBJ1-4,-,TRBV11-2,few,CASSRTLSGEKLFF,TGTGCCAGCAGCCGGACCCTCTCGGGGGAAAAACTGTTTTTT
TRBJ1-3,-,TRBV7-2,-,CASSLLPQNEVMVGNTIYF,TGTGCCAGCAGCTTATTACCCCAGAACGAGGTTATGGTGGGAAACACCATATATTTT
TRBJ2-2,TRBD1,TRBV27,few,CASSLQGANTGELFF,TGTGCCAGCAGTTTACAGGGGGCAAACACCGGGGAGCTGTTTTTT
TRBJ1-2,TRBD1,TRBV7-2,-,CASSLDGTAANYGYTF,TGTGCCAGCAGCTTGGACGGGACAGCCGCTAACTATGGCTACACCTTC
TRBJ2-3,TRBD2,TRBV5-1,-,CASSLEGGGIDTQYF,TGCGCCAGCAGCTTGGAGGGCGGGGGAATAGATACGCAGTATTTT
TRBJ2-3,TRBD2,TRBV6-2/TRBV6-3,-,CASSSIYNLAGGPDTQYF,TGTGCCAGCAGTTCGATATATAATCTAGCGGGGGGGCCAGATACGCAGTATTTT
TRBJ1-1,-,TRBV10-1,few,CASSAGNTEAFF,TGCGCCAGCAGTGCAGGGAACACTGAAGCTTTCTTT
TRBJ2-3,TRBD1,TRBV5-1,once,CASSFSGTGLTDTQYF,TGCGCCAGCAGCTTTTCCGGGACAGGCCTCACAGATACGCAGTATTTT
TRBJ2-2,TRBD2,TRBV29-1,few,CSVRGDGGTGELFF,TGCAGCGTGCGGGGGGACGGAGGAACCGGGGAGCTGTTTTTT
TRBJ2-5,TRBD1,TRBV5-1,-,CASSHDGTDETQYF,TGCGCCAGCAGCCACGACGGGACAGACGAGACCCAGTACTTC
TRBJ1-1,-,TRBV19,once,CASSMREYTEAFF,TGTGCCAGTAGTATGCGTGAGTACACTGAAGCTTTCTTT
TRBJ1-5,TRBD1,TRBV5-4,few,CASSQDRGNQPQHF,TGTGCCAGCAGCCAGGACAGGGGGAATCAGCCCCAGCATTTT
TRBJ1-2,-,TRBV28,-,CASRFPQIGSNYGYTF,TGTGCCAGCAGGTTTCCCCAAATCGGGAGTAACTATGGCTACACCTTC
TRBJ2-1,-,TRBV6-1,many,CASSEEAGSYNEQFF,TGTGCCAGCAGTGAAGAAGCGGGCTCCTACAATGAGCAGTTCTTC
TRBJ1-3,TRBD1,TRBV30,-,CALDRGTGNTIYF,TGTGCCCTAGACAGGGGCACTGGAAACACCATATATTTT
TRBJ1-1,-,TRBV5-4,-,CASSLAAANTEAFF,TGTGCCAGCAGCTTGGCGGCGGCGAACACTGAAGCTTTCTTT
TRBJ1-1,-,TRBV28,-,CASRSAPIGGKAFF,TGTGCCAGCAGAAGCGCCCCTATTGGGGGGAAAGCTTTCTTT
TRBJ2-6,TRBD1,TRBV23-1,-,CASSLSGQEVSGANVLTF,TGCGCCAGCAGTCTCTCGGGACAGGAGGTCTCTGGGGCCAACGTCCTGACTTTC
TRBJ2-5,TRBD1,TRBV5-4,-,CASSDGQGAWETQYF,TGTGCCAGCAGCGACGGACAGGGGGCCTGGGAGACCCAGTACTTC
TRBJ1-2,TRBD1,TRBV3-1/TRBV3-2,-,CASSQSTGRPAGYTF,TGTGCCAGCAGCCAATCGACAGGGCGCCCAGCTGGCTACACCTTC
TRBJ2-6,-,TRBV21-1,-,CARTTDSFSSGANVLTF,TGTGCCAGAACGACGGACAGTTTTAGCTCTGGGGCCAACGTCCTGACTTTC
TRBJ2-1,-,TRBV3-1/TRBV3-2,-,CASSQNRDNEQFF,TGTGCCAGCAGCCAAAACAGAGACAATGAGCAGTTCTTC
TRBJ2-5,-,TRBV5-1,-,CASSSGDSRHQETQYF,TGCGCCAGCAGCTCAGGTGACAGTAGGCACCAAGAGACCCAGTACTTC
TRBJ2-2,TRBD1,TRBV19,-,CASSPRTGLGGELFF,TGTGCCAGTAGTCCACGGACAGGCCTTGGGGGGGAGCTGTTTTTT
TRBJ1-1,-,TRBV19,-,CASSILQGGSAEAFF,TGTGCCAGTAGTATACTACAGGGAGGGAGCGCTGAAGCTTTCTTT
TRBJ2-7,TRBD1,TRBV19,-,CASSRDRVSYEQYF,TGTGCCAGTAGCCGGGACAGGGTCTCCTACGAGCAGTACTTC
TRBJ2-3,TRBD2,TRBV11-2,-,CASSFEPGTSGTTDTQYF,TGTGCCAGCAGCTTTGAGCCGGGGACTAGCGGGACCACAGATACGCAGTATTTT
TRBJ1-2,TRBD1,TRBV29-1,-,CSVEAGQGVDGYTF,TGCAGCGTTGAAGCGGGACAGGGGGTTGATGGCTACACCTTC
TRBJ2-7,-,TRBV25-1,-,CASSESGSSYEQYF,TGTGCCAGCAGTGAAAGCGGAAGCTCCTACGAGCAGTACTTC
TRBJ2-7,TRBD2,TRBV4-1,-,CASSLRLAGSYEQYF,TGCGCCAGCAGCCTAAGACTAGCGGGATCCTACGAGCAGTACTTC
TRBJ2-1,-,TRBV28,-,CASIPPPGTGNNEQFF,TGTGCCAGCATTCCCCCGCCCGGGACTGGGAACAATGAGCAGTTCTTC
TRBJ1-3,-,TRBV10-3,-,CAITGQGIENTIYF,TGTGCCATCACTGGTCAGGGGATTGAAAACACCATATATTTT
TRBJ2-5,-,TRBV5-6,-,CASSHRQVWARETQYF,TGTGCCAGCAGCCACAGACAGGTATGGGCTAGAGAGACCCAGTACTTC
TRBJ1-1,-,TRBV6-5,few,CASSYSVRVNTEAFF,TGTGCCAGCAGTTACTCGGTCCGGGTGAACACTGAAGCTTTCTTT
TRBJ2-5,-,TRBV12-5,once,CASGLVNKDTPIHQETQYF,TGTGCTAGTGGTTTGGTAAATAAGGACACACCGATCCACCAAGAGACCCAGTACTTC
TRBJ1-6,-,TRBV6-5,few,CASSYSISSYNSPLHF,TGTGCCAGCAGTTACTCTATTAGCTCCTATAATTCACCCCTCCACTTT
TRBJ2-5,TRBD2,TRBV11-2,-,CASSGVTGGETQYF,TGTGCCAGCAGCGGAGTGACGGGAGGAGAGACCCAGTACTTC